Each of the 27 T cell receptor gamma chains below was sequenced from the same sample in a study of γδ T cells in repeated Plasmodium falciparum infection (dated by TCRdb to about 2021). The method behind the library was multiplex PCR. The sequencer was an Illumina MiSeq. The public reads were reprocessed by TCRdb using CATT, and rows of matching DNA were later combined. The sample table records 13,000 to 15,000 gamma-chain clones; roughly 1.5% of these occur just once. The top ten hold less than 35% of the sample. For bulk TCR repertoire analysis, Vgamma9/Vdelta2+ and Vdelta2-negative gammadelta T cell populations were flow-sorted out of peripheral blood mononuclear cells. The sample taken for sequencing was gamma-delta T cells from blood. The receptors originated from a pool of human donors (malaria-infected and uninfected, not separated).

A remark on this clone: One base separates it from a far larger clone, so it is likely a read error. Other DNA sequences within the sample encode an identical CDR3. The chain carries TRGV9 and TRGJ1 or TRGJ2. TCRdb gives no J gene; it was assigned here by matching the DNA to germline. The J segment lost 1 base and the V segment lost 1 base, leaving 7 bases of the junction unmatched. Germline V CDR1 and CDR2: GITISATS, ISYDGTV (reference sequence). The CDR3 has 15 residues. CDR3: CALWEVPRNYYKKLF. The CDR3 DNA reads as TGTGCCTTGTGGGAGGTTCCCCGTAATTATTATAAGAAACTCTTT.

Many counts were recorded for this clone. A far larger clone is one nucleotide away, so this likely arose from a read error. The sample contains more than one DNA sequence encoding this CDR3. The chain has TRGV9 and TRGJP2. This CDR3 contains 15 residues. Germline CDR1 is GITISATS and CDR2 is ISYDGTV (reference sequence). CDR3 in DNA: TGTGCCTTGTGGGAGGTGCAGGGTAGCGATTGGATCAAGACGTTT. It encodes CALWEVQGSDWIKTF.

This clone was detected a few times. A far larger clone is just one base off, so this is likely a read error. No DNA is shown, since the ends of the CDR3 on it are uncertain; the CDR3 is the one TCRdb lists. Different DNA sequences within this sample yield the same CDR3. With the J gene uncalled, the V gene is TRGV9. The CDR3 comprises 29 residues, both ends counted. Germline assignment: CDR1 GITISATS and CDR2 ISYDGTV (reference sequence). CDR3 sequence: CALWEVRSNSLAVEQHLLSQVSIGRIQHF.

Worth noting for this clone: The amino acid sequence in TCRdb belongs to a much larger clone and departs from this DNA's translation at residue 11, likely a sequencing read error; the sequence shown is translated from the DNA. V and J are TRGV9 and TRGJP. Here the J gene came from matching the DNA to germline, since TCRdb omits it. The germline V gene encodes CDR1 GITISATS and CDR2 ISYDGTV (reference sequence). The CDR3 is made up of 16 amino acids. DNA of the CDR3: TGTGCCTTGTGGGGCAGTAAAGAGTTGGGCATAAAAATCAAGGTATTT. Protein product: CALWGSKELGIKIKVF.

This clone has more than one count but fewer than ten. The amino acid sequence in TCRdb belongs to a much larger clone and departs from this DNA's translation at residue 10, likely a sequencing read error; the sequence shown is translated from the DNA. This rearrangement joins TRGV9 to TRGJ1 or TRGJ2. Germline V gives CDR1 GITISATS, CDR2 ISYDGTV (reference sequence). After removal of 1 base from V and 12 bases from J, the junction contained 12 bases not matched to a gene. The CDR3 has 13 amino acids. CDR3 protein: CALWEVPWDMKLF. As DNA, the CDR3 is TGTGCCTTGTGGGAGGTCCCCTGGGATATGAAACTCTTT.

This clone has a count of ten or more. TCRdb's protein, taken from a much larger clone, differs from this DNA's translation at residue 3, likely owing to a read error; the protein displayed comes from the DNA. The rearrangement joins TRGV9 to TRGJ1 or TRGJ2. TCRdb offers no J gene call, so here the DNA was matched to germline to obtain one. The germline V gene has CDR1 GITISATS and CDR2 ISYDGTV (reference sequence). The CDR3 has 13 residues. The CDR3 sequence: CASWEVPDNKKLF. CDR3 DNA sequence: TGTGCCTCGTGGGAGGTGCCAGATAATAAGAAACTCTTT.

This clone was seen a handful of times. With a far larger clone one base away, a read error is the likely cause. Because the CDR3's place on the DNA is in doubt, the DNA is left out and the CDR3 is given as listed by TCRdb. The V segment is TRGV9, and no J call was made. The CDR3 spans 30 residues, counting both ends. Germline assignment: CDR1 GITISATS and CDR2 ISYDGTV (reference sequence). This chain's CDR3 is CALWEAEIRNSLAVEQHWLSQVSIGRIQHF.

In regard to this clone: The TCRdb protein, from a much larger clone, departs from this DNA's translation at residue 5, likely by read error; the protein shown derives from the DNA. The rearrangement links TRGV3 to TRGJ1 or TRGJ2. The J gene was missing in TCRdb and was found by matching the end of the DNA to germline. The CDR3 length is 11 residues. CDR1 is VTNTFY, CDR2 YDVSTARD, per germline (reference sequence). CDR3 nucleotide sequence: TGTGCCACCTGGGGCAGGCACAAGAAACTCTTT. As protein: CATWGRHKKLF.

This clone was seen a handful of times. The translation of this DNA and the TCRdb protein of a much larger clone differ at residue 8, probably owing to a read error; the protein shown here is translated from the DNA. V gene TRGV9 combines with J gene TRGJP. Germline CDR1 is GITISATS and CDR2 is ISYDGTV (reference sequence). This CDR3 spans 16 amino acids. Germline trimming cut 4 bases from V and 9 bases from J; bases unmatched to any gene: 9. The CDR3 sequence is CALWETEVLGKKIKVF. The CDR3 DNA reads TGTGCCTTGTGGGAAACGGAGGTGTTGGGCAAAAAAATCAAGGTATTT.

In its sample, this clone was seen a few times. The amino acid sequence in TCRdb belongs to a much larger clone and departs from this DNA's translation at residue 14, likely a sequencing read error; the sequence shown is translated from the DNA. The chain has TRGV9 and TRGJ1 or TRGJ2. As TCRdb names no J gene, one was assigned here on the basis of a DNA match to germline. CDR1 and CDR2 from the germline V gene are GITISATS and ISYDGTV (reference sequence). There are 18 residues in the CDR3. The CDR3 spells CALWEVRYGCPNYCKKLF. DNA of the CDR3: TGTGCCTTGTGGGAGGTGCGGTATGGATGCCCGAATTATTGTAAGAAACTCTTT.

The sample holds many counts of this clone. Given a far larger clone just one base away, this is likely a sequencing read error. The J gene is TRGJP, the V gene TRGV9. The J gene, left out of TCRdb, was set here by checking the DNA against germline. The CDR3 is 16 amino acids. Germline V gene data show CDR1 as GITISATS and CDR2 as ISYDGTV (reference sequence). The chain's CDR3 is CALWEVIELGKKIKVF. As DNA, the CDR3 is TGTGCCCTGTGGGAGGTGATCGAGTTGGGCAAAAAAATCAAGGTATTT.

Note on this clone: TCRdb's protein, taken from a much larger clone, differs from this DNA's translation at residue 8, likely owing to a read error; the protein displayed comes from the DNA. For the CDR3, the DNA is TGTGCCTTGTGGGAAGGCTATGAGAAACTCTTT. Translation: CALWEGYEKLF. The chain links TRGV9 to TRGJ1 or TRGJ2. No J gene was available from TCRdb, and it was assigned here by a germline match of the DNA. CDR1 and CDR2 (germline): GITISATS, ISYDGTV (reference sequence). This CDR3 has 11 amino acids. J was trimmed by 11 bases and V by 4 bases; bases with no gene match: 8.

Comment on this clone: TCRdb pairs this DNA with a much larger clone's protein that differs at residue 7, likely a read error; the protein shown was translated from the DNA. The CDR3 protein is CATWDRQAPPRNPTTYKKLF. For the CDR3, the DNA is TGTGCCACCTGGGACAGGCAGGCCCCCCCCCGGAACCCCACTACTTATAAGAAACTCTTT. The gene calls are TRGV3 and TRGJ1 or TRGJ2. CDR3 size: 20 residues. V was clipped by 0 bases and J by 6 bases; unmatched bases: 26. CDR1 VTNTFY and CDR2 YDVSTARD come from the germline V gene (reference sequence).

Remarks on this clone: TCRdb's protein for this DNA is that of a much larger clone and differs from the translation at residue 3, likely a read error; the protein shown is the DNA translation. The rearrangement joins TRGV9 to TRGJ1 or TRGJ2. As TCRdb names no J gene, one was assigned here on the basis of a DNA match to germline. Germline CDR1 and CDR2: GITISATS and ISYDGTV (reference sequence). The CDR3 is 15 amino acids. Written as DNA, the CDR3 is TGTGCCATGTGGGAGCCTACGCAGAATTATTATAAGAAACTCTTT. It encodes CAMWEPTQNYYKKLF.

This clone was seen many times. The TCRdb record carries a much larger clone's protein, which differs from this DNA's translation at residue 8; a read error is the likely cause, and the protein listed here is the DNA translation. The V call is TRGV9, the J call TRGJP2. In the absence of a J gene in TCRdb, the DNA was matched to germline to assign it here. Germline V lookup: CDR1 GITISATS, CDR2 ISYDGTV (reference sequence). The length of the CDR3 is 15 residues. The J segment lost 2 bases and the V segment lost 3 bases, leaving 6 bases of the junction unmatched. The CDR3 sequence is CALWEPVSSDWIKTF. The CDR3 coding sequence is TGTGCCTTGTGGGAGCCGGTCAGTAGTGATTGGATCAAGACGTTT.

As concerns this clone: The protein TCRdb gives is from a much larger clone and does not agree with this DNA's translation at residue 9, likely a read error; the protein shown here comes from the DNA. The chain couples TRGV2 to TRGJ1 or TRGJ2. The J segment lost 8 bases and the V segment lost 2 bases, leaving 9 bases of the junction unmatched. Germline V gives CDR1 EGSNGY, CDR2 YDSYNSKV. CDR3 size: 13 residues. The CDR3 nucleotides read TGTGCCACCTGGGACGCTCGGGGTCATAAGAAACTCTTT. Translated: CATWDARGHKKLF.

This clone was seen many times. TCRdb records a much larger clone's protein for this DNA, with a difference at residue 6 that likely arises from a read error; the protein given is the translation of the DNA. The CDR3 DNA reads TGTGCCTTGTGGGAGATGCTTGGGATAGGAAATTATTATAAGAAACTCTTT. It is translated as CALWEMLGIGNYYKKLF. The rearrangement uses TRGV9 and TRGJ1 or TRGJ2. The J gene is not listed in TCRdb, so it was assigned here from a DNA match to germline. V dropped 3 bases and J dropped 1; count of bases not matched to a gene: 15. Germline CDR1 and CDR2: GITISATS and ISYDGTV (reference sequence). The CDR3 length is 17 residues.

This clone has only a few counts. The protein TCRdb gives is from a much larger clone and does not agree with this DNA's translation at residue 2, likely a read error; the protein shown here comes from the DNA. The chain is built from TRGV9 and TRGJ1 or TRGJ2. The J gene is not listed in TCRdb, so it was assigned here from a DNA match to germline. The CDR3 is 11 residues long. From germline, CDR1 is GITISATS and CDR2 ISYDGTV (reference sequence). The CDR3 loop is CTLDGYYKKLF. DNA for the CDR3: TGTACCTTGGACGGATATTATAAGAAACTCTTT.

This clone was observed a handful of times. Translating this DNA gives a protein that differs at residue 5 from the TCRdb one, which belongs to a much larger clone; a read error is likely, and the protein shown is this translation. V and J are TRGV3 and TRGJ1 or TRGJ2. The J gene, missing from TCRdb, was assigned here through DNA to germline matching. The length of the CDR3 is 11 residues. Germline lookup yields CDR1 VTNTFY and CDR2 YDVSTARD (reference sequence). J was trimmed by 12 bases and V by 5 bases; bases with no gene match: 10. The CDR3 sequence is CATWGSKAKLF. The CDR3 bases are TGTGCCACCTGGGGCAGTAAGGCGAAACTCTTT.

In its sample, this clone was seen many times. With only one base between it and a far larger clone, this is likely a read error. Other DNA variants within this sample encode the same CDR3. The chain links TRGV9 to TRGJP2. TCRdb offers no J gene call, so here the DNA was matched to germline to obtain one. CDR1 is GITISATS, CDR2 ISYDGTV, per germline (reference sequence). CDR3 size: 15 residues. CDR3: CALWEPVGSDWIKTF. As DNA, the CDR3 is TGTGCCCTGTGGGAGCCGGTCGGTAGTGATTGGATCAAGACGTTT.

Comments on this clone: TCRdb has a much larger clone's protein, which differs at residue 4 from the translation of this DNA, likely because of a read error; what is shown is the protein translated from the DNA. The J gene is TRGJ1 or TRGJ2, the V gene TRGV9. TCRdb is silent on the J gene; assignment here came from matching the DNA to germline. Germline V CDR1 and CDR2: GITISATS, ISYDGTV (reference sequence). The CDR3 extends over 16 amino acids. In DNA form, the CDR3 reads TGTGCCTTGCGGGAGGCCCCGCCTGGTTATTGGTATAAGAAACTCTTT. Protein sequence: CALREAPPGYWYKKLF.

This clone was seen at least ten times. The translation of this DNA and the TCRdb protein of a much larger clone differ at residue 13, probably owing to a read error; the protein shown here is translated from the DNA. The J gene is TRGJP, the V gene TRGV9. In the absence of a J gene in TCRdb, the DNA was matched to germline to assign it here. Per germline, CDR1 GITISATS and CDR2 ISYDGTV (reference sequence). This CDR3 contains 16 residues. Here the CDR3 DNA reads TGTGCCTTGTGGGACCAGCAAGAGTTGGGCAAAAAAGTCAAGGTATTT. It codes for CALWDQQELGKKVKVF.

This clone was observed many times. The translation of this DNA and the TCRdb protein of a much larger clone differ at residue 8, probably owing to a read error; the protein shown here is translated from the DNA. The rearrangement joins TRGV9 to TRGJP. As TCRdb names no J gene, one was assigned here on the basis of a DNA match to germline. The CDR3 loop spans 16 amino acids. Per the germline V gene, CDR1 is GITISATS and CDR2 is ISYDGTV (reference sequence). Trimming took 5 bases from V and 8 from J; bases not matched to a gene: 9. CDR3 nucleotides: TGTGCCTTGTGGGGCAGTAAAAAGTTGGGCAAAAAAATCAAGGTATTT. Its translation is CALWGSKKLGKKIKVF.

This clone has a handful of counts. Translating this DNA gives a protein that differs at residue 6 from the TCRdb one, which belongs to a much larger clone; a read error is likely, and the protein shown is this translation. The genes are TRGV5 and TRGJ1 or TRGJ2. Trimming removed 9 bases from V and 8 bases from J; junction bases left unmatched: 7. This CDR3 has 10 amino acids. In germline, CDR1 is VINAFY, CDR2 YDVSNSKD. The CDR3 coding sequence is TGTGCCACCAGAGAACATAAGAAACTCTTT. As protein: CATREHKKLF.

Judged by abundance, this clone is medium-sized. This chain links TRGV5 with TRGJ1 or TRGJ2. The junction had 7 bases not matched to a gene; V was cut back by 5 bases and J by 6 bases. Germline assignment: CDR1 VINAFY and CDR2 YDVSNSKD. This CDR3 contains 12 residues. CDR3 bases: TGTGCCACCTGGGTTGGGATTTATAAGAAACTCTTT. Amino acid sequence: CATWVGIYKKLF.

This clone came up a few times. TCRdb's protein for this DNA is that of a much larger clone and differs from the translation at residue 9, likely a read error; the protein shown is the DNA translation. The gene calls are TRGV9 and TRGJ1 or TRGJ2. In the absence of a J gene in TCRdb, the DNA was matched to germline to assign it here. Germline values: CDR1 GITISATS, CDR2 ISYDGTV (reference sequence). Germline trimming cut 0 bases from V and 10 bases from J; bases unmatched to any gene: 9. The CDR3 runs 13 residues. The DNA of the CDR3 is TGTGCCTTGTGGGAGGTGCCTATAAAGAAGAAACTCTTT. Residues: CALWEVPIKKKLF.

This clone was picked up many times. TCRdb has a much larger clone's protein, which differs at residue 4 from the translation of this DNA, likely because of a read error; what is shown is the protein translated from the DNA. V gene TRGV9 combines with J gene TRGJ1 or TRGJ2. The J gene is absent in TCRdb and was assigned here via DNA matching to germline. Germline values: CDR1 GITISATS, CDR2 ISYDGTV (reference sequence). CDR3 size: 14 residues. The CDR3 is CALGDPIFYYKKLF. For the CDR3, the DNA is TGTGCCTTGGGGGACCCAATTTTCTATTATAAGAAACTCTTT.